The 17 T cell receptor beta chains in this list originate from one sample, sequenced in a study of T cell changes during pregnancy in multiple sclerosis. Repertoires were generated with immunoSEQ multiplex PCR, while TCRdb's copy carries only in-frame clones and drops some. The repertoire has about 38,000 clones, around 90% of them found once; the top ten carry 0.35% to 0.45%. Sample: CD4+ T cells from peripheral blood mononuclear cells, taken in the third trimester of pregnancy. These TCRs come from a female donor in good health, enrolled as a control in a pregnancy study.

CDR3 in amino acids: CASSRTGSNYGYTF. The DNA of the CDR3 is TGTGCCAGCTCTCGGACAGGTTCGAACTATGGCTACACCTTC. This rearrangement joins TRBV11-2 to TRBJ1-2, with 7 bases identical to TRBD1. The ends lost 8 bases at V and 2 bases at J; junction bases unmatched: 8. The CDR3 is made up of 14 amino acids. Germline V gene lookup returns CDR1 SGHAT and CDR2 FQNNGV.

The chain has TRBV5-4 and TRBJ2-2; the match to TRBD2 covers 11 bases. The V and J ends lost 5 bases and 7 bases, in that order; junction bases with no gene match: 4. The germline gives CDR1 SGHNT, CDR2 YYREEE (reference sequence). The CDR3 has 14 amino acids. The CDR3 DNA follows: TGTGCCAGCAGTTTTACTAGCGGGAGCGGGGAGCTGTTTTTT. The encoded protein is CASSFTSGSGELFF.

This clone showed up just a few times. This chain uses TRBV5-1 with TRBJ2-6; D might be TRBD1 (6 bases). V dropped 6 bases and J dropped 2 bases, with 21 bases sitting between them. The V gene's germline CDR1 is SGHRS and CDR2 YFSETQ. The CDR3 is 18 amino acids. CDR3 residues: CASTGPTGTLAGANVLTF. CDR3 DNA: TGCGCCAGCACAGGACCGACAGGAACCCTCGCTGGGGCCAACGTCCTGACTTTC.

This clone was observed a single time. The V gene is TRBV6-1, the J gene TRBJ2-3, with 7 bases fitting TRBD1. The J segment lost 1 base and the V segment lost 2 bases, leaving 3 bases of the junction unmatched. This CDR3 has 15 amino acids. Germline CDR1 is MNHNS and CDR2 is SASEGT. DNA for the CDR3: TGTGCCAGCAGTGAACCCGGACAGGGCACAGATACGCAGTATTTT. Its protein product is CASSEPGQGTDTQYF.

The count of this clone is one. The chain couples TRBV2 to TRBJ2-5; 8 nucleotides match TRBD2. Germline V gives CDR1 SNHLY, CDR2 FYNNEI. This CDR3 is 16 amino acids long. J was trimmed by 2 bases and V by 0 bases; bases with no gene match: 5. The chain's CDR3 is CASSEATGGRQETQYF. As DNA, the CDR3 is TGTGCCAGCAGTGAAGCCACGGGGGGGAGACAAGAGACCCAGTACTTC.

The chain joins TRBV27 to TRBJ1-1; D remains unclear. V lost 6 bases to trimming and J lost 2 bases, with 7 bases between them. This CDR3 is 12 amino acids long. Per germline, CDR1 MNHEY and CDR2 SMNVEV (reference sequence). CDR3 loop: CASSRGNTEAFF. Here the CDR3 DNA reads TGTGCCAGCAGCCGAGGTAACACTGAAGCTTTCTTT.

Only one count was recorded for this clone. The chain uses TRBV7-3 and TRBJ2-3, with D perhaps TRBD2 (6 bases). CDR3 length: 15 residues. The germline V and J ends were trimmed by 5 bases and 3 bases, with 15 bases remaining between them. The germline CDR1 and CDR2 sequences are SGHTA and FQGTGA. The CDR3 loop reads CASSPGPRGTDTQYF. The DNA for the CDR3 is TGTGCCAGCAGCCCGGGACCCCGGGGGACAGATACGCAGTATTTT. The variable domain in full, with the rest retrieved from reference TRBV7-3 and TRBJ2-3, is GAGVSQTPSNKVTEKGKYVELRCDPISGHTALYWYRQSLGQGPEFLIYFQGTGAADDSGLPNDRFFAVRPEGSVSTLKIQRTERGDSAVYLCASSPGPRGTDTQYFGPGTRLTVL.

V gene TRBV6-1 combines with J gene TRBJ1-5, with D uncertain. From germline, CDR1 is MNHNS and CDR2 SASEGT. This CDR3 is built from 12 residues. CDR3 in DNA: TGTGCGTCCGGTGAGTACAATCAGCCCCAGCATTTT. Protein product: CASGEYNQPQHF.

The CDR3 DNA reads TGTGCCAGCAGTTACTGGGGGGTGGGGAACACTGAAGCTTTCTTT. Translating gives CASSYWGVGNTEAFF. V gene TRBV6-5 combines with J gene TRBJ1-1; possible D gene TRBD1, 5 bases. V was cut by 1 base and J by 1 base, with 10 bases left in between. The CDR3 extends over 15 amino acids. Per the germline V gene, CDR1 is MNHEY and CDR2 is SVGAGI.

This chain links TRBV6-6 with TRBJ1-5; D is ambiguous. Germline CDR1 is MNHNY and CDR2 is SVGAGI (reference sequence). Trimming stripped 5 bases from V and 3 bases from J, with 14 bases between. The CDR3 runs to 15 residues. CDR3 DNA: TGTGCCAGCAGTCCCCCCCGCGGAGACAATCAGCCCCAGCATTTT. Translation gives CASSPPRGDNQPQHF.

The V call is TRBV28, the J call TRBJ1-1; D may be TRBD1 (5 bases). The CDR3 has 15 residues. Germline V lookup: CDR1 MDHEN, CDR2 SYDVKM. V was clipped by 2 bases and J by 3 bases, with 13 bases between them. The DNA for the CDR3 is TGTGCCAGCAGTTTAGGGGGGGGTAGATACACTGAAGCTTTCTTT. Translating gives CASSLGGGRYTEAFF.

This chain connects TRBV5-1 to TRBJ1-4, with D possibly being TRBD1 (5 bases). CDR3 length: 14 amino acids. Trimming removed 3 bases from V and 6 bases from J, with 12 bases in between. Looked up from germline, CDR1 is SGHRS and CDR2 is YFSETQ. As DNA, the CDR3 is TGCGCCAGCAGCTCCGACGGGGGGTATGAAAAACTGTTTTTT. It codes for CASSSDGGYEKLFF.

The chain employs TRBV5-1 and TRBJ2-5, with 7 positions matching TRBD1. This CDR3 has 14 residues. The germline CDR1 and CDR2 sequences are SGHRS and YFSETQ. The V and J ends lost 2 bases and 3 bases, in that order; junction bases with no gene match: 4. CDR3 residues: CASSLPTGKETQYF. CDR3 DNA sequence: TGCGCCAGCAGCTTACCGACAGGGAAAGAGACCCAGTACTTC. The full variable domain, its missing parts supplied by reference TRBV5-1 and TRBJ2-5, is KAGVTQTPRYLIKTRGQQVTLSCSPISGHRSVSWYQQTPGQGLQFLFEYFSETQRNKGNFPGRFSGRQFSNSRSEMNVSTLELGDSALYLCASSLPTGKETQYFGPGTRLLVL.

The chain joins TRBV6-1 to TRBJ2-3, with unresolved D. Germline CDR1 and CDR2: MNHNS and SASEGT. This CDR3 has 14 residues. Trimming took 4 bases from V and 0 from J, leaving 8 bases between them. The CDR3 DNA reads TGTGCCAGCAGTGTACAGCTAAGCACAGATACGCAGTATTTT. Encoded protein: CASSVQLSTDTQYF.

This rearrangement joins TRBV2 to TRBJ2-3; 7 bases match TRBD2. The CDR3 totals 15 residues. The V gene's germline CDR1 is SNHLY and CDR2 FYNNEI. Unmatched junction bases numbered 4, after V lost 3 bases and J lost 1 base. The CDR3 sequence: CASSDEAGGTDTQYF. The DNA of the CDR3 is TGTGCCAGCAGTGACGAGGCGGGGGGCACAGATACGCAGTATTTT.

This clone was recorded a few times. J is TRBJ2-5 and V is TRBV7-2, with 7 bases identical to TRBD2. The ends lost 1 base at V and 4 bases at J; junction bases unmatched: 6. The germline gives CDR1 SGHTA, CDR2 FQGNSA. The CDR3 runs to 15 residues. CDR3: CASSLVSRGGETQYF. In DNA form, the CDR3 reads TGTGCCAGCAGCTTAGTGAGCCGCGGGGGAGAGACCCAGTACTTC.

This chain joins TRBV7-9 and TRBJ2-5; TRBD2 might be the D (6 bases). Germline CDR1 reads SEHNR; CDR2 reads FQNEAQ (reference sequence). Deletions cut 2 bases from V and 5 bases from J, with 15 bases between. This CDR3 spans 15 amino acids. The CDR3 nucleotides are TGTGCCAGCAGCTTATCCGGAGGGGCTCAGGAGACCCAGTACTTC. It translates to CASSLSGGAQETQYF.